Listed here is a single T cell receptor beta chain. Its antigen is undetermined. Germline V gene lookup returns CDR1 SGHAT and CDR2 FQNNGV. CDR3 size: 17 residues. V was pared by 5 bases and J by 2 bases, with 19 bases between. The PCR was carried out with 60 Vbeta primers and 13 Jbeta primers. The method was immunoSEQ multiplex PCR; TCRdb's version includes in-frame clones alone and lacks a portion of them. The sample has roughly 150,000 clones, approximately 80% seen once; the top ten hold 13% to 15%. This record belongs to a study of cytomegalovirus exposure and HLA in healthy donors. Turning to the study itself: Among over 300 genotyped donors, around 80% fell in the Caucasian-associated ancestry cluster. Overall study results and limits: Rare TCR sequences predominated, though certain public TCRs were found in many donors. Associated with cytomegalovirus, according to the listing, were around 170 TCR beta chains.

This clonotype was sampled from a woman between 40 and 55 years old in good health and CMV-seronegative. Sequencing was done on a sample of PBMCs. The gene calls are TRBV11-2 and TRBJ2-1; D might be TRBD1 (6 bases). CDR3 protein: CASSQSYTQGTYNEQFF. The CDR3 region has the DNA TGTGCCAGCAGCCAAAGTTACACCCAGGGGACCTACAATGAGCAGTTCTTC.